These 3 T cell receptor beta chains were sequenced from one sample in a study of blood T cells in healthy people across ages (dated by TCRdb to the mid-2010s). The method was 5' RACE. Sequenced using an Illumina HiSeq 2500. The second PCR ran for roughly 7 to 11 cycles and used a J-beta primer mix along with a sample-barcoded 5' primer. In TCRdb, the public reads were trimmed at Q25 with fastp and aligned with MiXCR, with productive beta chains retained. Duplicate CDR3 protein sequences are folded into a single record with the most common DNA and genes. This sample gives under 1,100,000 distinct CDR3 sequences in total; about 25% of them show up just once. The top ten clonotypes cover approximately 0.75% of the sample. The sample was also reused in another study, on T cells of mothers and their children.

Material for sequencing was blood. The receptors here all came from a girl between 2 and 10 years old in good health.

This clonotype was counted only a few times. The V and J genes are TRBV7-2 and TRBJ1-2; no firm D call. V was cut by 3 bases and J by 4 bases, with 15 bases left in between. The CDR3 is 15 amino acids. Germline V gives CDR1 SGHTA, CDR2 FQGNSA. Here the CDR3 DNA reads TGTGCCAGCAGCTTTTCGGAACCCCGGATCTATGGCTACACCTTC. Translated: CASSFSEPRIYGYTF.

The chain joins TRBV12-5 to TRBJ2-7; D is perhaps TRBD1 (6 bases). This CDR3 has 19 amino acids. The ends were cut back, 3 bases at V and 6 bases at J, with 30 bases in the middle. Germline CDR1 reads LGHNT; CDR2 reads FRNRAP. As DNA, the CDR3 is TGTGCTAGTGGTTTCCTTTTCTTGGACAGAGGGTCTTCTAATTTCGAGCAGTACTTC. Translation gives CASGFLFLDRGSSNFEQYF. Using reference TRBV12-5 and TRBJ2-7 for the parts outside the CDR3, the full variable domain is DARVTQTPRHKVTEMGQEVTMRCQPILGHNTVFWYRQTMMQGLELLAYFRNRAPLDDSGMPKDRFSAEMPDATLATLKIQPSEPRDSAVYFCASGFLFLDRGSSNFEQYFGPGTRLTVT.

The gene calls are TRBV25-1 and TRBJ2-5; the D call may be TRBD1 or TRBD2 (6 bases each). CDR1 is MGHDK and CDR2 is SYGVNS in the germline V gene. The CDR3 extends over 16 amino acids. With 5 bases removed from V and 0 bases from J, the gap between germline ends came to 16 bases. CDR3 residues: CASSTGAPTYQETQYF. CDR3 nucleotides: TGTGCCAGCAGTACGGGGGCTCCAACCTACCAAGAGACCCAGTACTTC.